A selection of T cell receptor beta chains follows, all from one sample in a study of CD8+ T cells in alopecia areata. Profiled with immunoSEQ multiplex PCR; TCRdb holds only in-frame clones, not every one. The sample gives 15,000 to 17,000 clones, about three fifths of which show up once; over 9% is in the top ten. The specimen sequenced was skin. The origin of the receptors is a human donor with alopecia areata. CDR3s include the opening cysteine and the closing phenylalanine or tryptophan. The D gene is left open where the match is weak. The size field is filled for only some rows; it gives once, few, many or a size class.

v_gene: TRBV12-5
d_gene: NA
abundance: NA
len: 16
j_gene: TRBJ2-3
CDR3aa: CASGLDRWNSTDTQYF
CDR3nt: TGTGCTAGTGGTTTGGACAGGTGGAATAGCACAGATACGCAGTATTTT

v_gene: TRBV27
d_gene: NA
abundance: NA
len: 12
j_gene: TRBJ2-1
CDR3aa: CASRTVHNEQFF
CDR3nt: TGTGCCAGCAGGACTGTACACAATGAGCAGTTCTTC

v_gene: TRBV7-3
d_gene: NA
abundance: NA
len: 16
j_gene: TRBJ2-2
CDR3aa: CASSLNSGASTGELFF
CDR3nt: TGTGCCAGCAGCTTAAACTCAGGGGCGTCCACCGGGGAGCTGTTTTTT

v_gene: TRBV27
d_gene: TRBD2
abundance: few
len: 16
j_gene: TRBJ2-7
CDR3aa: CASSFVAGGPWAEQYF
CDR3nt: TGTGCCAGCAGTTTCGTAGCGGGAGGGCCATGGGCCGAGCAGTACTTC

v_gene: TRBV7-9
d_gene: TRBD1
abundance: NA
len: 16
j_gene: TRBJ2-7
CDR3aa: CASSSKDRVLSYEQYF
CDR3nt: TGTGCCAGCAGCTCGAAGGACAGGGTTTTGTCCTACGAGCAGTACTTC

v_gene: TRBV4-1
d_gene: NA
abundance: once
len: 14
j_gene: TRBJ2-3
CDR3aa: CASSQEGGTDTQYF
CDR3nt: TGCGCCAGCAGCCAAGAGGGAGGCACAGATACGCAGTATTTT

v_gene: TRBV15
d_gene: NA
abundance: NA
len: 13
j_gene: TRBJ2-7
CDR3aa: CATSRDLQVPPYF
CDR3nt: TGTGCCACCAGCAGAGATTTACAGGTCCCACCCTACTTC

v_gene: TRBV5-1
d_gene: NA
abundance: NA
len: 14
j_gene: TRBJ1-4
CDR3aa: CASSLRDPNEKLFF
CDR3nt: TGCGCCAGCAGCTTGAGGGATCCCAATGAAAAACTGTTTTTT

v_gene: TRBV5-1
d_gene: NA
abundance: few
len: 14
j_gene: TRBJ2-7
CDR3aa: CASSLRADPKEQYF
CDR3nt: TGCGCCAGCAGCTTGCGAGCGGACCCCAAGGAGCAGTACTTC

v_gene: TRBV13
d_gene: NA
abundance: NA
len: 15
j_gene: TRBJ2-1
CDR3aa: CASSLATHSYNEQFF
CDR3nt: TGTGCCAGCAGCTTAGCCACACACTCCTACAATGAGCAGTTCTTC

v_gene: TRBV7-9
d_gene: TRBD2
abundance: few
len: 19
j_gene: TRBJ2-7
CDR3aa: CASSLETSESWRNSYEQYF
CDR3nt: TGTGCCAGCAGCTTAGAAACTAGCGAGAGCTGGCGGAACTCCTACGAGCAGTACTTC

v_gene: TRBV10-3
d_gene: NA
abundance: NA
len: 15
j_gene: TRBJ2-4
CDR3aa: CATAGQTLAKNIQYF
CDR3nt: TGTGCCACGGCGGGACAAACACTAGCCAAAAACATTCAGTACTTC

v_gene: TRBV5-6
d_gene: TRBD2
abundance: few
len: 16
j_gene: TRBJ2-2
CDR3aa: CASSFPSGSNTGELFF
CDR3nt: TGTGCCAGCAGCTTTCCTAGCGGGAGTAACACCGGGGAGCTGTTTTTT

v_gene: TRBV18
d_gene: TRBD2
abundance: few
len: 15
j_gene: TRBJ2-6
CDR3aa: CASSYSGAGANVLTF
CDR3nt: TGTGCCAGCTCCTACAGCGGGGCTGGGGCCAACGTCCTGACTTTC

v_gene: TRBV4-1
d_gene: TRBD1
abundance: NA
len: 16
j_gene: TRBJ2-7
CDR3aa: CASSDRGPFLSYEQYF
CDR3nt: TGCGCCAGCAGCGACAGGGGACCCTTCCTCTCCTACGAGCAGTACTTC

v_gene: TRBV27
d_gene: NA
abundance: NA
len: 14
j_gene: TRBJ2-1
CDR3aa: CASSLIGLNNEQFF
CDR3nt: TGTGCCAGCAGTCTCATCGGGTTAAACAATGAGCAGTTCTTC

v_gene: TRBV20-1
d_gene: NA
abundance: NA
len: 11
j_gene: TRBJ1-5
CDR3aa: CSASPNQPQHF
CDR3nt: TGCAGTGCTAGCCCCAATCAGCCCCAGCATTTT

v_gene: TRBV7-9
d_gene: NA
abundance: few
len: 15
j_gene: TRBJ2-4
CDR3aa: CASSLGTEYWRIQYF
CDR3nt: TGTGCCAGCAGCTTAGGGACAGAATATTGGCGCATTCAGTACTTC

v_gene: TRBV14
d_gene: NA
abundance: medium-sized
len: 14
j_gene: TRBJ2-5
CDR3aa: CASSYDPRPETQYF
CDR3nt: TGTGCCAGCAGCTATGACCCGAGACCAGAGACCCAGTACTTC

v_gene: TRBV13
d_gene: NA
abundance: NA
len: 15
j_gene: TRBJ1-3
CDR3aa: CASSFTVNSGNTIYF
CDR3nt: TGTGCCAGCAGCTTCACAGTGAACTCTGGAAACACCATATATTTT

v_gene: TRBV28
d_gene: NA
abundance: NA
len: 13
j_gene: TRBJ2-7
CDR3aa: CASSSAITYEQYF
CDR3nt: TGTGCCAGCAGTTCAGCCATAACCTACGAGCAGTACTTC

v_gene: TRBV18
d_gene: NA
abundance: NA
len: 14
j_gene: TRBJ1-2
CDR3aa: CASSPGTDVYGYTF
CDR3nt: TGTGCCAGCTCCCCAGGGACGGACGTCTATGGCTACACCTTC

v_gene: TRBV18
d_gene: NA
abundance: NA
len: 13
j_gene: TRBJ1-5
CDR3aa: CASSPDSFQPQHF
CDR3nt: TGTGCCAGCTCACCCGACAGTTTTCAGCCCCAGCATTTT

v_gene: TRBV27
d_gene: TRBD2
abundance: NA
len: 14
j_gene: TRBJ2-5
CDR3aa: CASSLSRLAGTQYF
CDR3nt: TGTGCCAGCAGTTTATCTCGACTAGCGGGGACCCAGTACTTC

v_gene: TRBV6-5
d_gene: TRBD1
abundance: NA
len: 15
j_gene: TRBJ1-5
CDR3aa: CASSSAQGSNQPQHF
CDR3nt: TGTGCCAGCAGTTCCGCACAGGGGAGCAATCAGCCCCAGCATTTT

v_gene: TRBV18
d_gene: NA
abundance: NA
len: 15
j_gene: TRBJ1-5
CDR3aa: CASSAENFSNQPQHF
CDR3nt: TGTGCCAGCTCAGCGGAGAACTTTAGCAATCAGCCCCAGCATTTT

v_gene: TRBV4-1
d_gene: TRBD2
abundance: medium-sized
len: 16
j_gene: TRBJ2-1
CDR3aa: CASSPSGLALRNEQFF
CDR3nt: TGCGCCAGCAGCCCCTCGGGACTAGCGTTGCGCAATGAGCAGTTCTTC

v_gene: TRBV5-1
d_gene: TRBD1
abundance: NA
len: 15
j_gene: TRBJ2-2
CDR3aa: CASSYRDRETGELFF
CDR3nt: TGCGCCAGCAGCTACCGGGACAGGGAGACCGGGGAGCTGTTTTTT

v_gene: TRBV28
d_gene: NA
abundance: NA
len: 14
j_gene: TRBJ2-7
CDR3aa: CASSSGTPGYEQYF
CDR3nt: TGTGCCAGCAGCTCCGGGACCCCTGGCTACGAGCAGTACTTC

v_gene: TRBV6-5
d_gene: NA
abundance: NA
len: 13
j_gene: TRBJ1-1
CDR3aa: CASKSDRNTEAFF
CDR3nt: TGTGCCAGCAAATCAGACAGGAACACTGAAGCTTTCTTT

v_gene: TRBV5-6
d_gene: NA
abundance: NA
len: 14
j_gene: TRBJ2-7
CDR3aa: CASSLAGSSYEQYF
CDR3nt: TGTGCCAGCAGCTTAGCGGGTAGCTCCTACGAGCAGTACTTC

v_gene: TRBV7-9
d_gene: NA
abundance: NA
len: 14
j_gene: TRBJ1-1
CDR3aa: CASSSGTLNTEAFF
CDR3nt: TGTGCCAGCAGCTCCGGGACACTGAACACTGAAGCTTTCTTT

v_gene: TRBV18
d_gene: TRBD2
abundance: NA
len: 15
j_gene: TRBJ2-1
CDR3aa: CASSPSLLAANEQFF
CDR3nt: TGTGCCAGCTCACCAAGTCTCCTAGCGGCCAATGAGCAGTTCTTC

v_gene: TRBV5-1
d_gene: TRBD1
abundance: NA
len: 15
j_gene: TRBJ2-4
CDR3aa: CASSTLNRGLDIQYF
CDR3nt: TGCGCCAGCAGCACCCTGAACAGGGGGTTGGACATTCAGTACTTC

v_gene: TRBV11-2
d_gene: NA
abundance: few
len: 13
j_gene: TRBJ1-1
CDR3aa: CASSLVSAPEAFF
CDR3nt: TGTGCCAGCAGCTTAGTTTCCGCGCCTGAAGCTTTCTTT

v_gene: TRBV10-3
d_gene: NA
abundance: NA
len: 13
j_gene: TRBJ1-1
CDR3aa: CAISAKVNTEAFF
CDR3nt: TGTGCCATCAGTGCGAAGGTGAACACTGAAGCTTTCTTT

v_gene: TRBV4-2
d_gene: NA
abundance: NA
len: 14
j_gene: TRBJ2-5
CDR3aa: CASSQDWSQETQYF
CDR3nt: TGTGCCAGCAGCCAAGATTGGAGCCAAGAGACCCAGTACTTC

v_gene: TRBV6-1
d_gene: NA
abundance: NA
len: 14
j_gene: TRBJ1-1
CDR3aa: CASSEAPVAQEAFF
CDR3nt: TGTGCCAGCAGTGAAGCGCCTGTGGCGCAAGAAGCTTTCTTT

v_gene: TRBV28
d_gene: NA
abundance: medium-sized
len: 15
j_gene: TRBJ1-1
CDR3aa: CASSLRLTGNTEAFF
CDR3nt: TGTGCCAGCAGTTTAAGGCTGACGGGCAACACTGAAGCTTTCTTT

v_gene: TRBV27
d_gene: NA
abundance: few
len: 14
j_gene: TRBJ1-1
CDR3aa: CASSYLTGNTEAFF
CDR3nt: TGTGCCAGCAGTTACTTGACAGGGAACACTGAAGCTTTCTTT

v_gene: TRBV2
d_gene: NA
abundance: NA
len: 12
j_gene: TRBJ1-2
CDR3aa: CASSEGAYGYTF
CDR3nt: TGTGCCAGCAGTGAGGGTGCCTATGGCTACACCTTC

v_gene: TRBV5-1
d_gene: TRBD2
abundance: few
len: 16
j_gene: TRBJ2-1
CDR3aa: CASRGLAGGTYNEQFF
CDR3nt: TGCGCCAGCAGGGGACTAGCGGGAGGGACCTACAATGAGCAGTTCTTC

v_gene: TRBV7-9
d_gene: TRBD2
abundance: few
len: 17
j_gene: TRBJ2-7
CDR3aa: CASSLVRREAPPYEQYF
CDR3nt: TGTGCCAGCAGCTTAGTCAGACGGGAGGCTCCACCCTACGAGCAGTACTTC

v_gene: TRBV2
d_gene: NA
abundance: NA
len: 15
j_gene: TRBJ1-5
CDR3aa: CASSANTNSNQPQHF
CDR3nt: TGTGCCAGCAGTGCCAACACCAATAGCAATCAGCCCCAGCATTTT

v_gene: TRBV5-1
d_gene: NA
abundance: NA
len: 12
j_gene: TRBJ2-5
CDR3aa: CASSLDQETQYF
CDR3nt: TGCGCCAGCAGCTTGGACCAAGAGACCCAGTACTTC

v_gene: TRBV27
d_gene: NA
abundance: NA
len: 15
j_gene: TRBJ1-6
CDR3aa: CASTSDSSYNSPLHF
CDR3nt: TGTGCCAGCACTTCTGATAGCTCCTATAATTCACCCCTCCACTTT

v_gene: TRBV7-9
d_gene: NA
abundance: NA
len: 14
j_gene: TRBJ2-7
CDR3aa: CASSPLDTAYEQYF
CDR3nt: TGTGCCAGCAGCCCCCTGGACACCGCCTACGAGCAGTACTTC